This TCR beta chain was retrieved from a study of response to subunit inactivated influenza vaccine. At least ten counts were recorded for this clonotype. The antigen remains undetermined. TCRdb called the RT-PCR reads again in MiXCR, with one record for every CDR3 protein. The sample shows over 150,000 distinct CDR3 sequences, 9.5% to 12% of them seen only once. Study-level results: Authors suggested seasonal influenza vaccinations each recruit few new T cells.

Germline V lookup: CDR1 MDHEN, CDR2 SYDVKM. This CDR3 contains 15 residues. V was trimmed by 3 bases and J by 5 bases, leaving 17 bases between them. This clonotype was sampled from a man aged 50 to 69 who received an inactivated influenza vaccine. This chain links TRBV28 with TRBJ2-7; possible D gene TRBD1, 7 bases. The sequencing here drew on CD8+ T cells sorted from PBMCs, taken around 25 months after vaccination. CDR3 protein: CASSFGRQGGHEQYF. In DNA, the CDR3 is TGTGCCAGCAGTTTCGGTCGACAGGGAGGCCACGAGCAGTACTTC.